The clone carrying this T cell receptor beta chain has a handful of counts. What it binds is not known. The data originate from a study of cytomegalovirus exposure and HLA in healthy donors. Looking at the study overall: In a previous analysis, about 100 million unique TCR beta sequences were found from 150 million to 200 million T cells. Study-wide findings and caveats: Later findings reportedly placed an Asian-associated ancestry cluster below the approximately 670-donor mean for N-insertions.

Amplification used 60 Vbeta primers and 13 Jbeta primers. Data came from immunoSEQ multiplex PCR; TCRdb stores just in-frame clones and leaves some out. Found here are around 130,000 clones, more than 60% of them singletons; the top ten hold 1.5%. CDR1 and CDR2 from the germline V gene are SGHRS and YFSETQ. The length of the CDR3 is 11 residues. The V gene lost 7 bases and the J gene lost 7 bases, with 11 bases spanning the gap. This chain joins TRBV5-1 and TRBJ2-5, with D possibly TRBD1 on 6 matching bases. The receptor was derived from a woman in her late teens or twenties in good health and CMV-seronegative. The material sequenced was PBMCs. CDR3 in DNA: TGCGCCAGCTTCTTGGGGGCGACCCAGTACTTC. Amino acids: CASFLGATQYF.